This T cell receptor (beta chain) is from a study of blood T cell repertoires in COVID-19. The CDR3 runs 17 residues. Germline assignment: CDR1 SGHRS and CDR2 YFSETQ. The V and J ends lost 4 bases and 0 bases respectively, with 19 bases between them. The assay was immunoSEQ multiplex PCR, and TCRdb's table has in-frame clones only and misses some. In the table there are about 220,000 clones, about 82% of which are singletons. The sample consisted of peripheral blood. The V gene is TRBV5-1, the J gene TRBJ1-1, with D possibly TRBD1 on 5 matching bases. The sequence was collected from an older woman with COVID-19, enrolled during active disease. The CDR3 nucleotides read TGCGCCAGCAGCCGCTATCTTCAGGGATTCATGAACACTGAAGCTTTCTTT. Its protein product is CASSRYLQGFMNTEAFF.